The 31 T cell receptor beta chains given below trace back to one sample, sequenced in a study of T cell changes during pregnancy in multiple sclerosis. Generated by immunoSEQ multiplex PCR, the TCRdb table keeps only in-frame clones and is missing some. The table shows 50,000 to 65,000 clones, with roughly 92% occurring only once. The sample in question was CD8+ T cells from peripheral blood mononuclear cells, obtained in the second trimester of pregnancy. Receptors originate from a female donor with multiple sclerosis, enrolled in a pregnancy study.

The chain carries TRBV7-9 and TRBJ2-1, with 7 bases that match TRBD2. This CDR3 comprises 16 residues. Germline V gene data show CDR1 as SEHNR and CDR2 as FQNEAQ (reference sequence). Germline trimming cut 6 bases from V and 0 bases from J; bases unmatched to any gene: 8. The CDR3 DNA reads TGTGCCAGCAGGCTTCCGAGCGGGACCTCCTACAATGAGCAGTTCTTC. Its translation: CASRLPSGTSYNEQFF.

This clone was recorded only once. The rearrangement uses TRBV5-5 and TRBJ2-5, with D maybe TRBD2 (5 bases). This CDR3 has 15 amino acids. In germline, CDR1 is SGHKS, CDR2 YYEKEE (reference sequence). The V end was cut by 1 base, the J end by 2 bases, with 12 bases between. In DNA form, the CDR3 reads TGTGCCAGCAGCTTGAATGCTGGGAGACAAGAGACCCAGTACTTC. It translates to CASSLNAGRQETQYF.

The chain combines TRBV6-5 with TRBJ2-2; 7 positions agree with TRBD1. The CDR3 runs to 15 residues. The germline gives CDR1 MNHEY, CDR2 SVGAGI. J was trimmed by 6 bases and V by 7 bases; bases with no gene match: 11. CDR3 amino acids: CASTIQGSGAGELFF. The CDR3 nucleotides read TGTGCCAGCACCATACAGGGGAGTGGGGCCGGGGAGCTGTTTTTT.

The chain uses TRBV19 and TRBJ2-7, with 9 bases that match TRBD1. Germline V gene sequence: CDR1 LNHDA, CDR2 SQIVND (reference sequence). The CDR3 is 14 residues long. V was clipped by 8 bases and J by 1 base; unmatched bases: 6. DNA for the CDR3: TGTGCCAGTGGGTTCGGGACAGGGTCCTACGAGCAGTACTTC. Its protein is CASGFGTGSYEQYF.

CDR3 in DNA: TGTGCCAGCAGCCTAAACGGATTGGGACACATTAACACTGAAGCTTTCTTT. Residues: CASSLNGLGHINTEAFF. The chain couples TRBV7-9 to TRBJ1-1; possibly TRBD1 for D (6 bases). Germline loops: CDR1 SEHNR, CDR2 FQNEAQ (reference sequence). The CDR3 has 17 residues. With 5 bases removed from V and 2 bases from J, the gap between germline ends came to 21 bases. Combining the CDR3 with reference TRBV7-9 and TRBJ1-1 gives the whole variable domain DTGVSQNPRHKITKRGQNVTFRCDPISEHNRLYWYRQTLGQGPEFLTYFQNEAQLEKSRLLSDRFSAERPKGSFSTLEIQRTEQGDSAMYLCASSLNGLGHINTEAFFGQGTRLTVV.

The chain employs TRBV7-9 and TRBJ2-3, with no clear D. The CDR3 totals 13 residues. CDR1 SEHNR and CDR2 FQNEAQ come from the germline V gene (reference sequence). Trimming cost V 2 bases and J 5 bases, with 8 bases left between them. The CDR3: CASSLSQEDTQYF. DNA for the CDR3: TGTGCCAGCAGCTTAAGTCAGGAAGATACGCAGTATTTT.

V is TRBV18 and J is TRBJ2-1; TRBD2 matches 15 bases. The CDR3 has 14 residues. Trimming cost V 3 bases and J 9 bases; bases outside gene matches: 0. The germline V gene encodes CDR1 KGHSH and CDR2 LQKENI. The chain's CDR3 is CASSPGLAGGEQFF. Here the CDR3 DNA reads TGTGCCAGCTCACCGGGACTAGCGGGAGGTGAGCAGTTCTTC.

This sequence joins TRBV5-6 and TRBJ2-3, with TRBD2 matching 9 bases. Germline V gene data show CDR1 as SGHDT and CDR2 as YYEEEE. The CDR3 is 15 residues long. Trimming at V came to 3 bases and at J to 4 bases, leaving 6 bases not matched to a gene. The CDR3 here is CASSWGTSLPDTQYF. CDR3 nucleotides: TGTGCCAGCAGCTGGGGGACTAGCCTTCCAGATACGCAGTATTTT. Using reference TRBV5-6 and TRBJ2-3 for the parts outside the CDR3, the full variable domain is DAGVTQSPTHLIKTRGQQVTLRCSPKSGHDTVSWYQQALGQGPQFIFQYYEEEERQRGNFPDRFSGHQFPNYSSELNVNALLLGDSALYLCASSWGTSLPDTQYFGPGTRLTVL.

This clone was recorded only once. CDR3 in amino acids: CATSRGDSIYSNQPQHF. The CDR3 DNA sequence: TGTGCCACCAGCAGAGGGGACAGTATCTATAGCAATCAGCCCCAGCATTTT. The chain combines TRBV15 with TRBJ1-5, with TRBD1 matching 7 bases. Germline-derived CDR1 and CDR2 are LNHNV and YYDKDF (reference sequence). The CDR3 is 17 residues long. The J segment lost 0 bases and the V segment lost 1 base, leaving 6 bases of the junction unmatched.

The chain links TRBV25-1 to TRBJ2-7; D may be TRBD2 (6 bases). Germline CDR1 MGHDK, CDR2 SYGVNS. Trimming shortened V by 0 bases and J by 5 bases, and 11 bases separated the two germline ends. This CDR3 spans 14 amino acids. The CDR3 region is CASSEYREVHEQYF. The DNA for the CDR3 is TGTGCCAGCAGTGAATACAGGGAGGTCCACGAGCAGTACTTC.

The rearrangement joins TRBV29-1 to TRBJ2-7, with TRBD2 matching over 8 bases. The CDR3 covers 17 residues. V was clipped by 5 bases and J by 4 bases; unmatched bases: 19. Germline lookup yields CDR1 SQVTM and CDR2 ANQGSEA. CDR3 DNA sequence: TGCAGCGTTCGGGGGGGGGTCCCCGGCGTGATCGATTACGAGCAGTACTTC. The encoded protein is CSVRGGVPGVIDYEQYF.

V is TRBV6-5 and J is TRBJ2-7; 8 bases map to TRBD2. CDR3 length: 15 amino acids. V shed 6 bases, J shed 3 bases, and the junction held 10 bases outside the gene matches. The germline V gene encodes CDR1 MNHEY and CDR2 SVGAGI. CDR3 sequence (DNA): TGTGCCAGCAGCCAAACTAGCGGAGTTTTCTACGAGCAGTACTTC. It codes for CASSQTSGVFYEQYF.

The CDR3 here is CASSPHHAEYTSKRDPYEQYF. In DNA form, the CDR3 reads TGTGCCAGCAGTCCACACCATGCCGAATACACAAGCAAGCGGGACCCCTACGAGCAGTACTTC. The rearrangement links TRBV27 to TRBJ2-7, with 7 positions matching TRBD2. With V trimmed by 5 bases and J by 2 bases, 27 bases remained unmatched. Germline CDR1 MNHEY, CDR2 SMNVEV (reference sequence). There are 21 residues in the CDR3.

V gene TRBV2 combines with J gene TRBJ2-1, with D perhaps TRBD2 (6 bases). Trimming took 1 base from V and 7 from J, leaving 23 bases between them. This CDR3 has 18 residues. CDR1 is SNHLY, CDR2 FYNNEI, per germline. CDR3 bases: TGTGCCAGCAGTGAAGGCTCCAGGCGGGGCCTCGTAGAAAATGAGCAGTTCTTC. It translates to CASSEGSRRGLVENEQFF.

The J gene is TRBJ2-7, the V gene TRBV28; TRBD1 aligns across 7 bases. V shed 5 bases and J 5 bases; nucleotides not matched to a gene: 6. The length of the CDR3 is 13 residues. Germline V lookup: CDR1 MDHEN, CDR2 SYDVKM. Here the CDR3 reads CASSIGQAHEQYF. The CDR3 region has the DNA TGTGCCAGCAGTATTGGACAGGCCCACGAGCAGTACTTC.

In its sample, this clone was seen once. V usage is TRBV7-9 and J usage is TRBJ1-2, with D perhaps TRBD1 (6 bases). V was cut by 5 bases and J by 4 bases, with 11 bases left in between. The CDR3 extends over 13 amino acids. Germline loops: CDR1 SEHNR, CDR2 FQNEAQ (reference sequence). The CDR3 DNA reads TGTGCCAGCAGCGAGACAGGCTTCTATGGCTACACCTTC. This encodes CASSETGFYGYTF.

This clone was counted once. V and J are TRBV28 and TRBJ2-2, with a possible D match to TRBD1 (6 bases). The V end lost 5 bases, the J end lost 3 bases, and 13 bases lay between the germline ends. This CDR3 has 15 amino acids. Germline V gene sequence: CDR1 MDHEN, CDR2 SYDVKM. CDR3 bases: TGTGCCAGCAGTCCCGGGGACACCTACACCGGGGAGCTGTTTTTT. Its translation is CASSPGDTYTGELFF.

The chain joins TRBV27 to TRBJ2-7, with D perhaps TRBD2 (6 bases). This CDR3 comprises 13 residues. Germline V CDR1 and CDR2: MNHEY, SMNVEV (reference sequence). V lost 1 base and J 6 bases, leaving 10 bases between the germline ends. This CDR3 reads CASSLFRGGEQYF. The CDR3 DNA follows: TGTGCCAGCAGTTTATTTAGGGGAGGCGAGCAGTACTTC.

The chain joins TRBV7-2 to TRBJ2-1; 7 nucleotides agree with TRBD2. Germline CDR1 SGHTA, CDR2 FQGNSA. This CDR3 has 15 residues. J was trimmed by 4 bases and V by 2 bases; bases with no gene match: 5. The CDR3 protein is CASSLRGGGYNEQFF. Written as DNA, the CDR3 is TGTGCCAGCAGCTTAAGGGGCGGGGGTTACAATGAGCAGTTCTTC.

V and J are TRBV6-5 and TRBJ2-7; tentative D call: TRBD2 (7 bases). Germline loops: CDR1 MNHEY, CDR2 SVGAGI. Trimming pared 6 bases from V and 6 bases from J, leaving 18 bases between. The CDR3 is made up of 14 amino acids. CDR3: CASSLGGGSSEQYF. CDR3 nucleotide sequence: TGTGCCAGCAGCTTGGGGGGGGGCTCGTCCGAGCAGTACTTC.

This clone was counted only a few times. The chain combines TRBV19 with TRBJ1-1, with 7 nucleotides matching TRBD1. V lost 5 bases, J lost 2 bases, and 8 bases stayed unmatched. This CDR3 has 15 amino acids. CDR1 LNHDA and CDR2 SQIVND come from the germline V gene (reference sequence). The CDR3 here is CASSGKTGLNTEAFF. The DNA for the CDR3 is TGTGCCAGTAGTGGTAAGACAGGGTTAAACACTGAAGCTTTCTTT.

The V gene is TRBV27, the J gene TRBJ2-7, with D possibly matching TRBD1 (7 bases). Germline CDR1 reads MNHEY; CDR2 reads SMNVEV (reference sequence). CDR3 length: 14 amino acids. V lost 6 bases, J lost 5 bases, and 17 bases lay in between. The CDR3 spells CASSHSTRGDEQYF. The CDR3 bases are TGTGCCAGCAGCCACAGTACCAGGGGGGACGAGCAGTACTTC.

The V gene is TRBV28, the J gene TRBJ1-5; 10 nucleotides match TRBD1. Trimming at V came to 3 bases and at J to 6 bases, leaving 5 bases not matched to a gene. Per germline, CDR1 MDHEN and CDR2 SYDVKM. The CDR3 runs 15 residues. DNA for the CDR3: TGTGCCAGCAGTTTGGGACAGGGGTTTCGTCAGCCCCAGCATTTT. Its translation: CASSLGQGFRQPQHF. The full variable domain, in which reference TRBV28 and TRBJ1-5 provide the parts outside the CDR3, is DVKVTQSSRYLVKRTGEKVFLECVQDMDHENMFWYRQDPGLGLRLIYFSYDVKMKEKGDIPEGYSVSREKKERFSLILESASTNQTSMYLCASSLGQGFRQPQHFGDGTRLSIL.

Here the CDR3 reads CASRQQGADTQYF. The CDR3 bases are TGTGCCAGCAGGCAGCAGGGGGCAGATACGCAGTATTTT. V gene TRBV5-8 combines with J gene TRBJ2-3; TRBD1 matches 7 bases. Trimming removed 5 bases from V and 4 bases from J; junction bases left unmatched: 4. The germline V gene has CDR1 SGHTS and CDR2 YDEGEE. The CDR3 length is 13 residues.

This chain links TRBV5-1 with TRBJ2-7; 14 bases align to TRBD2. CDR3 length: 15 amino acids. CDR1 SGHRS and CDR2 YFSETQ come from the germline V gene. The trim removed 4 bases at V and 3 bases at J, leaving 3 bases unmatched. The CDR3 sequence: CASSRGLAGGYEQYF. For the CDR3, the DNA is TGCGCCAGCAGCCGCGGACTAGCGGGAGGCTACGAGCAGTACTTC.

The rearrangement joins TRBV7-6 to TRBJ2-7; 8 bases fit TRBD1. CDR1 is SGHVS, CDR2 FNYEAQ, per germline. This CDR3 spans 16 amino acids. V gave up 1 base and J gave up 4 bases; unmatched junction bases: 9. CDR3 amino acids: CASSLEPNRGLYEQYF. CDR3 DNA sequence: TGTGCCAGCAGCTTAGAGCCCAACAGGGGGTTATACGAGCAGTACTTC. The variable domain in full, with the rest retrieved from reference TRBV7-6 and TRBJ2-7, is GAGVSQSPRYKVTKRGQDVALRCDPISGHVSLYWYRQALGQGPEFLTYFNYEAQQDKSGLPNDRFSAERPEGSISTLTIQRTEQRDSAMYRCASSLEPNRGLYEQYFGPGTRLTVT.

The chain combines TRBV2 with TRBJ2-1; TRBD2 matches at 10 bases. The CDR3 extends over 14 amino acids. The V and J ends lost 8 bases and 2 bases, in that order; junction bases with no gene match: 3. In germline, CDR1 is SNHLY, CDR2 FYNNEI. The CDR3 region is CASVSGRAYNEQFF. The CDR3 coding sequence is TGTGCCAGCGTAAGCGGGAGGGCCTACAATGAGCAGTTCTTC.

The chain joins TRBV12-2 to TRBJ2-5; the table's D call of TRBD2 was not tested on the DNA. TRBV12-2 is given as a pseudogene. CDR3 length equals 16 residues. For the CDR3, the DNA is TGTGCAAGTCGCTTTTACCGAGGGAGGGAAGGAGAGACCCAGTACTTC. Encoded protein: CASRFYRGREGETQYF.

This clone showed up just once. The genes are TRBV9 and TRBJ2-2; TRBD1 matches at 7 bases. Trimming at V came to 3 bases and at J to 0 bases, leaving 5 bases not matched to a gene. Germline-derived CDR1 and CDR2 are SGDLS and YYNGEE. This CDR3 region has 16 residues. CDR3 sequence (DNA): TGTGCCAGCAGCGGGACCGGGACAGCGAACACCGGGGAGCTGTTTTTT. It is translated as CASSGTGTANTGELFF. Supplemented by reference TRBV9 and TRBJ2-2, the full variable domain reads DSGVTQTPKHLITATGQRVTLRCSPRSGDLSVYWYQQSLDQGLQFLIQYYNGEERAKGNILERFSAQQFPDLHSELNLSSLELGDSALYFCASSGTGTANTGELFFGEGSRLTVL.

The chain links TRBV2 to TRBJ2-7; possible D gene TRBD1, 5 bases. Germline lookup yields CDR1 SNHLY and CDR2 FYNNEI. The CDR3 totals 13 residues. V gave up 4 bases and J gave up 4 bases, with 11 bases separating them. The CDR3 bases are TGTGCCAGCAGTGGCGGCAGGGCTTACGAGCAGTACTTC. It specifies CASSGGRAYEQYF.

The rearrangement uses TRBV28 and TRBJ2-5; 13 nucleotides align to TRBD2. Germline V gene data show CDR1 as MDHEN and CDR2 as SYDVKM. The trim removed 8 bases at V and 2 bases at J, leaving 8 bases unmatched. The CDR3 spans 16 residues. CDR3 bases: TGTGCCAGCTATGGGACTAGCGGGGTTTTGCAAGAGACCCAGTACTTC. As protein: CASYGTSGVLQETQYF.